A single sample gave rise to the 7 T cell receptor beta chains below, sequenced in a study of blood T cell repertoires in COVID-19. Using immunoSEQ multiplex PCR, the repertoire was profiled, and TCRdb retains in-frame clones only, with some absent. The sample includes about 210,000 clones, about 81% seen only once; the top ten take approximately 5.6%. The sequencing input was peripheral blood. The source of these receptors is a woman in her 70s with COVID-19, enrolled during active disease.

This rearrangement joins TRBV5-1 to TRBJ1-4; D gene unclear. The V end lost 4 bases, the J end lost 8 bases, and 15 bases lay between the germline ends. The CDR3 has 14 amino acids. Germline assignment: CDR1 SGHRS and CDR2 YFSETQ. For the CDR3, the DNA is TGCGCCAGCAGCCCCGACACGGGAAAGGAAAAACTGTTTTTT. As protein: CASSPDTGKEKLFF.

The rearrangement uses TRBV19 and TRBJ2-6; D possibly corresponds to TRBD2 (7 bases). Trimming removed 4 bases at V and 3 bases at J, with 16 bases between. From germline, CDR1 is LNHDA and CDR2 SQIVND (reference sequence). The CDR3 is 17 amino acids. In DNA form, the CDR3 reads TGTGCCAGTAGTACGTCGGGGGGCGGGTTTGGGGCCAACGTCCTGACTTTC. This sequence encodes CASSTSGGGFGANVLTF. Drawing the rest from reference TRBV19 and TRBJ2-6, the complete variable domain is DGGITQSPKYLFRKEGQNVTLSCEQNLNHDAMYWYRQDPGQGLRLIYYSQIVNDFQKGDIAEGYSVSREKKESFPLTVTSAQKNPTAFYLCASSTSGGGFGANVLTFGAGSRLTVL.

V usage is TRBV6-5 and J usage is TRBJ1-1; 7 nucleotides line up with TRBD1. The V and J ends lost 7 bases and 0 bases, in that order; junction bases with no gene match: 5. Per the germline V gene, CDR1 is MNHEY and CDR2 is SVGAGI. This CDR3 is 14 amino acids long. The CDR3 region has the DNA TGTGCCAGCAAGCCGACAGGGCTGAACACTGAAGCTTTCTTT. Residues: CASKPTGLNTEAFF.

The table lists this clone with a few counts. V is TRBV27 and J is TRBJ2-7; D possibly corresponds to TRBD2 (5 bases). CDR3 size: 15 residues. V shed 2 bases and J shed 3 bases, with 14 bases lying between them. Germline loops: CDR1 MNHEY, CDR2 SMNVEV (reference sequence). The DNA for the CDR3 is TGTGCCAGCAGTTTAGCGAGGGAGAGCCACTACGAGCAGTACTTC. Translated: CASSLARESHYEQYF.

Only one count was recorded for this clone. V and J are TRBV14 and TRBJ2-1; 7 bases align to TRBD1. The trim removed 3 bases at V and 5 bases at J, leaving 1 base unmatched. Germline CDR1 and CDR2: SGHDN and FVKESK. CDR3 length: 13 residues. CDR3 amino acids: CASSQGQHNEQFF. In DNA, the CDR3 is TGTGCCAGCAGCCAGGGACAGCACAATGAGCAGTTCTTC.

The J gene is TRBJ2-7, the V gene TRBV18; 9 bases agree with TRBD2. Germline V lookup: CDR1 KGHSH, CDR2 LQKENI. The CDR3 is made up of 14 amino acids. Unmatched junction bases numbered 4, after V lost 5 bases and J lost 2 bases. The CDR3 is CASSSPSGTYEQYF. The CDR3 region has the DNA TGTGCCAGCTCATCCCCTAGCGGGACCTACGAGCAGTACTTC.

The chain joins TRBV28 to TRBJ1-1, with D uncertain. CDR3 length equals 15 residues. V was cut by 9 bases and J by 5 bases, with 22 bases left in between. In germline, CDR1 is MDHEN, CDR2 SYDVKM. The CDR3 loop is CASTRGRRRGTEAFF. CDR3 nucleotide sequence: TGTGCCAGTACTCGGGGTAGGAGGAGAGGGACTGAAGCTTTCTTT.